Below, 22 T cell receptor beta chains from the same sample are listed, as sequenced in a study of early T cells in non-severe SARS-CoV-2 infection. TCRdb called the 5' RACE reads again in MiXCR, with one record for every CDR3 protein. The sample holds tens of thousands of distinct CDR3 sequences, 14% to 15% seen once. Sequenced input: whole blood. These receptors all come from an adult who was a healthcare worker with PCR-confirmed SARS-CoV-2 infection or an uninfected control (not recorded which).

The rearrangement links TRBV7-9 to TRBJ1-1, with TRBD1 identical over 7 bases. The CDR3 contains 15 residues. The V gene end was trimmed by 5 bases and the J gene end by 6 bases; junction bases not matched to a gene: 12. Germline CDR1 reads SEHNR; CDR2 reads FQNEAQ (reference sequence). CDR3 amino acids: CASSPQGGQGPEAFF. CDR3 coding DNA: TGTGCCAGCAGCCCCCAGGGGGGGCAGGGCCCTGAAGCTTTCTTT. Using reference TRBV7-9 and TRBJ1-1 for the parts outside the CDR3, the full variable domain is DTGVSQNPRHKITKRGQNVTFRCDPISEHNRLYWYRQTLGQGPEFLTYFQNEAQLEKSRLLSDRFSAERPKGSFSTLEIQRTEQGDSAMYLCASSPQGGQGPEAFFGQGTRLTVV.

This chain's CDR3 is CSASHRGQVNQPQHF. The CDR3 DNA is TGCAGTGCTAGTCACAGGGGGCAGGTAAATCAGCCCCAGCATTTT. J is TRBJ1-5 and V is TRBV20-1; TRBD1 matches at 9 bases. V lost 3 bases and J lost 4; bases outside the gene matches: 7. The germline gives CDR1 DFQATT, CDR2 SNEGSKA (reference sequence). The CDR3 loop spans 15 amino acids.

This clonotype was counted only a few times. The chain couples TRBV20-1 to TRBJ1-6; D gene unclear. CDR1 and CDR2 from the germline V gene are DFQATT and SNEGSKA (reference sequence). This CDR3 spans 13 amino acids. Trimming stripped 3 bases from V and 8 bases from J, with 11 bases between. CDR3 protein: CSASMREYSPLHF. CDR3 in DNA: TGCAGTGCTAGTATGAGGGAGTATTCACCCCTCCACTTT.

This clonotype was observed a handful of times. The genes are TRBV20-1 and TRBJ2-5; D unresolved. Trimming took off 0 bases at V and 3 bases at J, with 17 bases between the two ends. The CDR3 runs to 16 residues. CDR1 DFQATT and CDR2 SNEGSKA come from the germline V gene (reference sequence). This CDR3 is CSARDRCSRWEETQYF. The CDR3 region has the DNA TGCAGTGCTAGAGACCGATGTTCGCGTTGGGAAGAGACCCAGTACTTC.

This clonotype was picked up a small number of times. The V gene is TRBV2, the J gene TRBJ2-3; possibly TRBD1 for D (6 bases). Germline V CDR1 and CDR2: SNHLY, FYNNEI. The V end was cut by 7 bases, the J end by 4 bases, with 18 bases between. The CDR3 has 15 residues. CDR3 in DNA: TGTGCCAGCAACGGGGACAACACTCGGGCAGATACGCAGTATTTT. Translation: CASNGDNTRADTQYF.

The chain joins TRBV7-2 to TRBJ2-2; tentatively, D is TRBD2 (6 bases). Germline assignment: CDR1 SGHTA and CDR2 FQGNSA. The CDR3 is 15 residues long. V was shortened by 5 bases and J by 5 bases, with 15 bases between the two germline ends. The CDR3 region is CASSGPGLRTGELFF. The DNA of the CDR3 is TGTGCCAGCAGCGGACCGGGACTCAGGACCGGGGAGCTGTTTTTT. The variable domain in full, completed from reference TRBV7-2 and TRBJ2-2, reads GAGVSQSPSNKVTEKGKDVELRCDPISGHTALYWYRQSLGQGLEFLIYFQGNSAPDKSGLPSDRFSAERTGGSVSTLTIQRTQQEDSAVYLCASSGPGLRTGELFFGEGSRLTVL.

The chain is built from TRBV9 and TRBJ1-6, with D maybe TRBD1 (5 bases). The CDR3 sequence is 13 residues long. Trimming stripped 0 bases from V and 12 bases from J, with 10 bases between. Germline V CDR1 and CDR2: SGDLS, YYNGEE. CDR3 residues: CASSVGDSGPLHF. The CDR3 coding sequence is TGTGCCAGCAGCGTAGGGGACTCCGGACCCCTCCACTTT.

The J gene is TRBJ2-6, the V gene TRBV21-1; the table calls TRBD1, which could not be checked here. TRBV21-1 is a recognized pseudogene. The CDR3 is 18 residues long. CDR3 sequence (DNA): TGTGCCAGCAGCTGCCCGGGGCACAGATTCTCTGGGGCCAACGTCCTGACTTTC. Amino acids: CASSCPGHRFSGANVLTF.

J is TRBJ2-2 and V is TRBV4-1; D gene ambiguous. Germline-derived CDR1 and CDR2 are MGHRA and YSYEKL. The CDR3 length is 16 residues. The ends were cut back, 1 base at V and 5 bases at J, with 14 bases in the middle. This CDR3 is CASSQGNRRSTGELFF. For the CDR3, the DNA is TGCGCCAGCAGCCAAGGAAACAGAAGAAGTACCGGGGAGCTGTTTTTT.

This clonotype has only a few counts. This rearrangement joins TRBV5-1 to TRBJ2-1, with 14 bases that match TRBD2. This CDR3 has 16 residues. Trimming took 5 bases from V and 9 from J; bases not matched to a gene: 10. Germline V gives CDR1 SGHRS, CDR2 YFSETQ. The CDR3 coding sequence is TGCGCCAGCAGGCCACCGGGACTAGCGGGAGTTGTTGAGCAGTTCTTC. It is translated as CASRPPGLAGVVEQFF.

This clonotype was recorded only once. The chain combines TRBV12-3 or TRBV12-4 with TRBJ2-7, with no clear D. There are 12 residues in the CDR3. Deletions cut 8 bases from V and 5 bases from J, with 13 bases between. In DNA, the CDR3 is TGTGCCAGCGTCCCGGCAGGAGACGAGCAGTACTTC. This codes for CASVPAGDEQYF.

This clonotype has a handful of counts. The V call is TRBV12-3 or TRBV12-4, the J call TRBJ2-7; 7 positions agree with TRBD2. V was clipped by 8 bases and J by 2 bases; unmatched bases: 3. The CDR3 sequence is 12 residues long. The CDR3 DNA sequence: TGTGCCAGCGCGGGGGACCCCTACGAGCAGTACTTC. It is translated as CASAGDPYEQYF.

This clonotype has more than one count but fewer than ten. The chain links TRBV29-1 to TRBJ1-1; D unclear. The V gene lost 7 bases and the J gene lost 1 base, with 13 bases spanning the gap. CDR3 length: 13 amino acids. Germline CDR1 and CDR2: SQVTM and ANQGSEA. The chain's CDR3 is CSAPAKGNTEAFF. CDR3 bases: TGCAGCGCCCCGGCCAAAGGGAACACTGAAGCTTTCTTT.

The chain joins TRBV7-6 to TRBJ2-3, with 7 bases that match TRBD1. CDR1 is SGHVS, CDR2 FNYEAQ, per germline. The junction had 8 bases not matched to a gene; V was cut back by 5 bases and J by 6 bases. The CDR3 contains 14 residues. The DNA for the CDR3 is TGTGCCAGCAGCATCCGAGGGGGCGCGGATACGCAGTATTTT. Protein: CASSIRGGADTQYF.

Notes on this clonotype: This may be a read error: a much more frequent sequence differs by one nucleotide. Since the CDR3 does not end with the conserved phenylalanine or tryptophan, this likely comes from a read error. The CDR3: CASDKRGVDNEQFI. The CDR3 DNA reads as TGTGCTAGTGATAAACGGGGGGTCGACAATGAGCAGTTCATC. This chain links TRBV12-5 with TRBJ2-1, with TRBD2 identical over 7 bases. Germline CDR1 reads LGHNT; CDR2 reads FRNRAP. The CDR3 has 14 residues. V lost 7 bases and J lost 5; bases outside the gene matches: 8.

The rearrangement joins TRBV4-2 to TRBJ2-7; D gene ambiguous. V was cut by 1 base and J by 5 bases, with 15 bases left in between. Germline V CDR1 and CDR2: LGHNA, YNFKEQ. This CDR3 spans 15 amino acids. The CDR3, as DNA: TGTGCCAGCAGCCAAGCGTCCTCGCGGCCTCACGAGCAGTACTTC. It translates to CASSQASSRPHEQYF.

This clonotype was counted between two and nine times. The chain has TRBV27 and TRBJ1-5; no clear D. The CDR3 contains 14 residues. Trimming removed 5 bases at V and 0 bases at J, with 8 bases between. Germline-derived CDR1 and CDR2 are MNHEY and SMNVEV (reference sequence). The CDR3 nucleotides are TGTGCCAGCAGTCTCTCCCTTAGCAATCAGCCCCAGCATTTT. Its protein product is CASSLSLSNQPQHF.

This clonotype has at least ten counts. The chain couples TRBV11-1 to TRBJ2-5; no clear D gene. From germline, CDR1 is SGHAT and CDR2 FQDESV (reference sequence). CDR3 length: 14 amino acids. V lost 5 bases and J 4 bases, leaving 14 bases between the germline ends. The CDR3 DNA follows: TGTGCCAGCAGCCGCGGCGACCCTGCAGAGACCCAGTACTTC. This codes for CASSRGDPAETQYF. Filled out from reference TRBV11-1 and TRBJ2-5, the complete variable domain reads EAEVAQSPRYKITEKSQAVAFWCDPISGHATLYWYRQILGQGPELLVQFQDESVVDDSQLPKDRFSAERLKGVDSTLKIQPAELGDSAMYLCASSRGDPAETQYFGPGTRLLVL.

This clonotype was detected a few times. This CDR3 reads CASSLGFPSEAFF. The CDR3 DNA reads TGTGCCAGCAGCTTAGGGTTTCCAAGTGAAGCTTTCTTT. V usage is TRBV7-9 and J usage is TRBJ1-1; D is undetermined. Germline V gene sequence: CDR1 SEHNR, CDR2 FQNEAQ (reference sequence). Trimming stripped 1 base from V and 7 bases from J, with 10 bases between. This CDR3 is built from 13 residues.

There are a few counts of this clonotype. The CDR3 protein is CASSAKRATDTQYF. In nucleotides, the CDR3 is TGTGCCAGCAGTGCAAAGAGGGCCACAGATACGCAGTATTTT. V gene TRBV6-2 or TRBV6-3 combines with J gene TRBJ2-3, with a possible D match to TRBD2 (5 bases). The V end lost 5 bases, the J end lost 2 bases, and 11 bases lay between the germline ends. In germline, CDR1 is MNHEY, CDR2 SVGEGT. The CDR3 runs to 14 residues.

The table lists this clonotype with a few counts. V and J are TRBV6-5 and TRBJ2-7; no clear D. V lost 0 bases to trimming and J lost 4 bases, with 13 bases between them. The CDR3 spans 15 residues. Germline CDR1 MNHEY, CDR2 SVGAGI. CDR3 residues: CASSYSLGSGYEQYF. CDR3 DNA: TGTGCCAGCAGTTACTCGTTGGGGTCTGGTTACGAGCAGTACTTC.

The chain carries TRBV20-1 and TRBJ2-7; D may be TRBD2 (5 bases). The CDR3 runs to 12 residues. Germline V gene sequence: CDR1 DFQATT, CDR2 SNEGSKA (reference sequence). The germline V and J ends were trimmed by 3 bases and 3 bases, with 9 bases remaining between them. The CDR3 region is CSARARGYEQYF. CDR3 DNA: TGCAGTGCTAGGGCCCGGGGCTACGAGCAGTACTTC.